This TCR beta chain is drawn from a study of T cell responses to AZD1222 COVID-19 vaccine. Findings of the study overall: Regions 160-218 and 743-854 held dominance among vaccine-associated CD4 TCRs, which spanned spike. The study identified only five or six AZD1222 recipients as seropositive at baseline.

Germline values: CDR1 LGHDT, CDR2 YNNKEL (reference sequence). The CDR3 is 14 amino acids. Losses at the gene ends were 5 bases for V and 1 base for J; bases not matched to a gene: 4. The table came from immunoSEQ multiplex PCR; TCRdb's copy has only in-frame clones and leaves some out. The repertoire holds about 86,000 clones, approximately 89% seen once, with around 2.2% in the top ten. As to this clone: What it binds is not known.

The rearrangement joins TRBV3-1 (or the pseudogene TRBV3-2) to TRBJ1-1, with TRBD1 matching over 7 bases. The sequencing here drew on peripheral blood, taken on day 0 of AZD1222 vaccination. This sequence was found in an adult in good health. The DNA of the CDR3 is TGTGCCAGCAGCGTTGGACAGGCGAACACTGAAGCTTTCTTT. It translates to CASSVGQANTEAFF.